The clone carrying this T cell receptor beta chain was recorded once. This record belongs to a study of shared clonotypes between healthy human individuals. CDR3 length: 12 amino acids. The V end lost 4 bases, the J end lost 5 bases, and 8 bases lay between the germline ends. The V gene's germline CDR1 is SQVTM and CDR2 ANQGSEA. CD8 cells regarded as naive lacked CD45RO, were positively chosen for CCR7, and omitted terminally differentiated effector memory CD45RA+ cells. Method: immunoSEQ multiplex PCR; TCRdb's copy keeps in-frame clones and lacks some. Here the sample spans around 1,900,000 clones, 85% to 95% being singletons.

The gene calls are TRBV29-1 and TRBJ2-2, with a tentative D call TRBD2 (5 bases). The TCR originated in a man between 18 and 29 years old in good health. Some clones in this sample may be carry-over from other donors' samples. Sequenced: naive CD8+ T cells from PBMCs. The CDR3 DNA follows: TGCAGCGTTGTCGGGGAAACCGGGGAGCTGTTTTTT. This codes for CSVVGETGELFF.